The source of this T cell receptor (beta chain) is a study of blood T cell repertoires in COVID-19 (TCRdb year 2020). About the study as a whole: Samples from collaborators originated in the United States, Italy and Spain and spanned both the acute and convalescent phases of COVID-19. The prospective study material was composed of cDNA or gDNA derived from T cells, B-cell-depleted T cells, or PBMCs. Subjects who had been exposed to COVID-19, were actively infected with it, or had recovered from it provided the deeply sampled blood TCRbeta repertoires that made up the dataset. The repertoires were released in a freely available public database meant as a resource for research on the immune response to SARS-CoV-2. The samples were drawn from two sources: the first 160 participants of the ongoing ImmuneRACE study, and 1,000 to 1,500 subjects contributed by 6 global collaborators. Sample metadata almost always included a de-identified subject ID, COVID-19 status, age in years and sex. Where HLA class I and class II types were available, the types were taken from metadata supplied by the sample provider, not from assay-based typing.

What the study reported, not specific to this receptor: The amount of clinical and demographic metadata varied by source and participant and was provided uncurated.

This clone was detected many times. Its recognized antigen is unknown. No base quality values were provided; no much bigger clone lies one nucleotide off. TCRbeta CDR3 regions were amplified from genomic DNA using the immunoSEQ Assay, a bias-controlled multiplex PCR. The source study handled its data this way. Nucleated cell counts per sample were estimated from amplification of reference gene primers within the assay. Sequence reads were collapsed and filtered to measure the absolute abundance of every unique TCRbeta CDR3 rearrangement. For each sample, productive Simpson clonality was calculated as the square root of Simpson's diversity index over productive rearrangements. The immuneACCESS repertoire file appears here via TCRdb, limited to in-frame rearrangements. These files lack a portion of the clones; in checked studies, under half of the deficit traces to unresolved V genes, and the cause of the others is not known. From that table come the V and J calls and clone size; the DNA was used to work out D and trimming. For this sample the table gives 150,000 to 200,000 clones, of which over 60% were detected only once. More than 25% of the sample goes to the ten largest clones.

For CDR1 and CDR2, the germline V gene lists SGHDT and YYEEEE. The CDR3 contains 16 residues, cysteine and phenylalanine counted. Just the 48-base CDR3 DNA is kept, in frame starting at base 1. The junction carries 18 bases between V and J, which are trimmed by 3 bases and 2 bases respectively. Each collaborating institution followed its own protocols to collect whole blood in K2EDTA tubes. For TCRbeta analysis, collaborator samples were shipped as frozen whole blood, as isolated PBMCs, or as DNA extracted from either sample type. What was sequenced was peripheral blood. The source of this sequence is a woman aged 65 to 85 with acute or convalescent COVID-19. The sequence joins TRBV5-6 to TRBJ2-7; perhaps TRBD2 is the D gene, with 6 bases matching. The encoded CDR3 is CASSSLRWAGTYEQYF. The nucleotide sequence reads as follows: TGTGCCAGCAGCTCTCTAAGATGGGCGGGAACCTACGAGCAGTACTTC.